This passage covers 25 T cell receptor beta chains from one sample sequenced in a study of blood T cell repertoires in COVID-19. The method was immunoSEQ multiplex PCR; TCRdb's version includes in-frame clones alone and lacks a portion of them. The table records over 50,000 clones, approximately 80% of them present only once. The sequencing sample was made of peripheral blood. The receptors shown here come from a human donor with active or convalescent COVID-19. The donor label of this sample is uncertain.

This clone was seen once. V and J are TRBV7-8 and TRBJ1-1, with D possibly TRBD1 on 6 matching bases. CDR1 is SGHVS and CDR2 is FQNEAQ in the germline V gene. With 5 bases removed from V and 12 bases from J, the gap between germline ends came to 28 bases. This CDR3 region has 16 residues. The CDR3 loop is CASSPPGTTFGDRTFF. In DNA, the CDR3 is TGTGCCAGCAGCCCTCCGGGGACAACGTTTGGGGATAGGACTTTCTTT.

The chain is built from TRBV11-2 and TRBJ1-5; perhaps TRBD1 as D (5 bases). Trimming took 4 bases from V and 7 from J, leaving 11 bases between them. CDR1 and CDR2 from the germline V gene are SGHAT and FQNNGV. The length of the CDR3 is 13 residues. The CDR3 reads CASSSGKGQPQHF. The CDR3 region has the DNA TGTGCCAGCAGCTCAGGGAAGGGACAGCCCCAGCATTTT.

The chain recombines TRBV9 with TRBJ1-5, with a tentative D call TRBD1 (5 bases). V lost 4 bases and J 0 bases, leaving 11 bases between the germline ends. From germline, CDR1 is SGDLS and CDR2 YYNGEE. This CDR3 contains 15 residues. CDR3: CASSQGGRSNQPQHF. In DNA, the CDR3 is TGTGCCAGCAGCCAGGGTGGTCGTAGCAATCAGCCCCAGCATTTT.

The genes are TRBV18 and TRBJ1-5; the match to TRBD1 covers 7 bases. In germline, CDR1 is KGHSH, CDR2 LQKENI. This CDR3 has 15 amino acids. With V trimmed by 6 bases and J by 2 bases, 7 bases remained unmatched. The chain's CDR3 is CASSRGQTGNQPQHF. CDR3 nucleotides: TGTGCCAGCTCGCGGGGACAGACGGGCAATCAGCCCCAGCATTTT.

The chain combines TRBV3-1 (or the pseudogene TRBV3-2) with TRBJ2-3; 9 bases align to TRBD2. V lost 2 bases and J lost 6; bases outside the gene matches: 9. Germline V gives CDR1 LGHDT, CDR2 YNNKEL (reference sequence). This CDR3 region has 16 residues. In DNA form, the CDR3 reads TGTGCCAGCAGCCAAAACGCGGGAGGGCCGGGTGATACGCAGTATTTT. This sequence encodes CASSQNAGGPGDTQYF.

The chain joins TRBV19 to TRBJ1-4; 10 nucleotides align to TRBD1. V lost 5 bases to trimming and J lost 8 bases; unmatched junction nucleotides: 8. The CDR3 has 15 residues. CDR1 and CDR2 (germline): LNHDA, SQIVND (reference sequence). The CDR3, as DNA: TGTGCCAGTAGTGACCCTCGGACAGGGGGGGAAAAACTGTTTTTT. Protein product: CASSDPRTGGEKLFF.

This clone was counted only a few times. The chain carries TRBV28 and TRBJ1-1; D unclear. The CDR3 totals 17 residues. The germline V gene has CDR1 MDHEN and CDR2 SYDVKM. V dropped 4 bases and J dropped 4 bases, with 22 bases sitting between them. CDR3 nucleotides: TGTGCCAGCAGTTCCCTGAGCCCTCTCACGGCGGTCACTGAAGCTTTCTTT. It codes for CASSSLSPLTAVTEAFF.

The chain is built from TRBV11-2 and TRBJ1-5, with 7 nucleotides matching TRBD1. In germline, CDR1 is SGHAT, CDR2 FQNNGV. J lost 4 bases, V lost 6 bases, and 15 bases had no gene match. The CDR3 has 17 amino acids. CDR3 sequence (DNA): TGTGCCAGCAGTCGTAACGCCGGACAGGTTCTTAATCAGCCCCAGCATTTT. Amino acids: CASSRNAGQVLNQPQHF.

The chain has TRBV5-1 and TRBJ1-3; 9 bases line up with TRBD1. The germline V gene encodes CDR1 SGHRS and CDR2 YFSETQ. The V gene end was trimmed by 1 base and the J gene end by 8 bases; junction bases not matched to a gene: 10. The CDR3 spans 16 residues. The CDR3 here is CASSLKPGQGIYTIYF. CDR3 coding DNA: TGCGCCAGCAGCTTGAAACCGGGACAGGGTATATACACCATATATTTT.

In its sample, this clone was seen many times. The same CDR3 can be traced to other DNA sequences in this sample. The rearrangement links TRBV27 to TRBJ2-7; 11 bases are a match to TRBD1. Trimming at V came to 3 bases and at J to 0 bases, leaving 1 base not matched to a gene. This CDR3 spans 15 amino acids. CDR1 is MNHEY and CDR2 is SMNVEV in the germline V gene (reference sequence). The CDR3 is CASSFGTGGSYEQYF. CDR3 nucleotide sequence: TGTGCCAGCAGTTTTGGGACAGGGGGCTCCTACGAGCAGTACTTC.

This clone was counted a single time. V and J are TRBV9 and TRBJ2-2, with D possibly matching TRBD1 (5 bases). Germline V gene sequence: CDR1 SGDLS, CDR2 YYNGEE. This CDR3 contains 15 residues. V shed 0 bases and J shed 3 bases, with 9 bases lying between them. The CDR3 spells CASSVDPGHTGELFF. CDR3 bases: TGTGCCAGCAGCGTAGATCCAGGGCACACCGGGGAGCTGTTTTTT.

The V call is TRBV10-1, the J call TRBJ2-2; D possibly corresponds to TRBD1 (5 bases). V lost 3 bases, J lost 3 bases, and 8 bases lay in between. Germline CDR1 reads WNHNN; CDR2 reads SYGVQD (reference sequence). The CDR3 loop spans 14 amino acids. CDR3 in amino acids: CASSDRVDTGELFF. CDR3 bases: TGCGCCAGCAGTGACAGGGTGGACACCGGGGAGCTGTTTTTT.

V gene TRBV6-4 combines with J gene TRBJ1-5, with 7 positions matching TRBD1. Germline CDR1 is MRHNA and CDR2 is SNTAGT. There are 14 residues in the CDR3. After removal of 10 bases from V and 3 bases from J, the junction contained 9 bases not matched to a gene. The chain's CDR3 is CATRDRDFNQPQHF. In DNA, the CDR3 is TGTGCCACCCGGGACAGAGATTTCAATCAGCCCCAGCATTTT.

This clone was counted a single time. The chain recombines TRBV11-2 with TRBJ1-3, with a possible D match to TRBD1 (5 bases). Germline values: CDR1 SGHAT, CDR2 FQNNGV. Between the trimmed V and J ends, which lost 0 bases and 3 bases, there was a span of 9 bases. The CDR3 is made up of 15 amino acids. Here the CDR3 reads CASSLDRGSGNTIYF. The DNA for the CDR3 is TGTGCCAGCAGCTTAGATAGGGGTAGTGGAAACACCATATATTTT.

The chain employs TRBV30 and TRBJ2-7; D may be TRBD1 (5 bases). The CDR3 has 11 residues. V shed 2 bases and J shed 5 bases, with 7 bases lying between them. Germline V gene sequence: CDR1 GTSNPN, CDR2 SVGIG (reference sequence). The CDR3 here is CAWSTGHEQYF. DNA of the CDR3: TGTGCCTGGAGTACAGGCCACGAGCAGTACTTC.

V and J are TRBV6-5 and TRBJ1-2; D is possibly TRBD1 (6 bases). V was cut by 6 bases and J by 6 bases, with 20 bases left in between. Germline V gene lookup returns CDR1 MNHEY and CDR2 SVGAGI. The CDR3 runs 15 residues. The CDR3 nucleotides read TGTGCCAGCAGGTTATCCGGGACAACCGTTCATGGCTACACCTTC. The encoded protein is CASRLSGTTVHGYTF.

About this clone itself: Other DNA sequences in the same sample also yield this CDR3. The chain couples TRBV11-3 to TRBJ2-1; 9 bases line up with TRBD1. Germline V gene lookup returns CDR1 SGHNT and CDR2 YENEEA. Unmatched junction bases numbered 5, after V lost 2 bases and J lost 6 bases. The CDR3 is 15 residues long. CDR3 sequence: CASSLRGQGGNEQFF. CDR3 nucleotides: TGTGCCAGCAGCTTAAGGGGACAGGGAGGCAATGAGCAGTTCTTC.

The chain couples TRBV6-6 to TRBJ1-5; 7 positions agree with TRBD1. The CDR3 length is 15 residues. Germline loops: CDR1 MNHNY, CDR2 SVGAGI (reference sequence). J gave up 2 bases and V 4 bases, and 5 bases lay outside the gene matches. CDR3 loop: CASSFTGVGNQPQHF. In DNA form, the CDR3 reads TGTGCCAGCAGTTTTACAGGGGTCGGCAATCAGCCCCAGCATTTT.

The sample holds a few counts of this clone. This rearrangement joins TRBV7-2 to TRBJ2-1, with a possible D match to TRBD1 (6 bases). Germline values: CDR1 SGHTA, CDR2 FQGNSA. V was cut by 3 bases and J by 4 bases, with 13 bases left in between. The CDR3 extends over 15 amino acids. CDR3 sequence reads: CASSFGQGLYNEQFF. The CDR3 DNA follows: TGTGCCAGCAGCTTCGGTCAGGGGCTTTACAATGAGCAGTTCTTC.

The gene calls are TRBV5-5 and TRBJ2-7, with 7 bases identical to TRBD2. The germline gives CDR1 SGHKS, CDR2 YYEKEE (reference sequence). The CDR3 has 13 residues. V lost 0 bases, J lost 4 bases, and 1 base stayed unmatched. CDR3 sequence (DNA): TGTGCCAGCAGCTTGGGGGAGGGGTACGAGCAGTACTTC. Its translation is CASSLGEGYEQYF.

This chain links TRBV7-3 with TRBJ2-7, with 14 positions matching TRBD2. The germline V gene has CDR1 SGHTA and CDR2 FQGTGA. There are 17 residues in the CDR3. V dropped 2 bases and J dropped 3; count of bases not matched to a gene: 6. CDR3 amino acids: CASSLGGGLAGGYEQYF. CDR3 nucleotide sequence: TGTGCCAGCAGCTTAGGGGGCGGACTAGCGGGAGGCTACGAGCAGTACTTC.

The V call is TRBV4-3, the J call TRBJ2-7, with TRBD2 identical over 10 bases. The V gene's germline CDR1 is LGHNA and CDR2 YSLEER. V lost 0 bases to trimming and J lost 7 bases; unmatched junction nucleotides: 12. The CDR3 loop spans 17 amino acids. CDR3 loop: CASSQERGASGSQEQYF. Written as DNA, the CDR3 is TGCGCCAGCAGCCAAGAAAGAGGCGCTAGCGGGAGTCAGGAGCAGTACTTC.

The CDR3 DNA follows: TGTGCCAGCAGCCAGGGACAGGGGAGAAACCAAGAGACCCAGTACTTC. It translates to CASSQGQGRNQETQYF. This rearrangement joins TRBV5-6 to TRBJ2-5; TRBD1 aligns across 10 bases. Germline V lookup: CDR1 SGHDT, CDR2 YYEEEE. V trimming: 4 bases; J trimming: 0 bases; junction bases outside the gene matches: 6. The CDR3 spans 16 residues. The whole variable domain, filled in from reference TRBV5-6 and TRBJ2-5, reads DAGVTQSPTHLIKTRGQQVTLRCSPKSGHDTVSWYQQALGQGPQFIFQYYEEEERQRGNFPDRFSGHQFPNYSSELNVNALLLGDSALYLCASSQGQGRNQETQYFGPGTRLLVL.

The chain joins TRBV7-9 to TRBJ1-1; D remains unclear. The CDR3 runs 11 residues. The V and J ends lost 6 bases and 4 bases respectively, with 6 bases between them. From germline, CDR1 is SEHNR and CDR2 FQNEAQ (reference sequence). Written as DNA, the CDR3 is TGTGCCAGCAGTTCTTTCACTGAAGCTTTCTTT. Protein sequence: CASSSFTEAFF.

The chain carries TRBV18 and TRBJ1-3, with no clear D. The V end was cut by 1 base, the J end by 0 bases, with 4 bases between. This CDR3 contains 14 residues. Germline V gene sequence: CDR1 KGHSH, CDR2 LQKENI. In nucleotides, the CDR3 is TGTGCCAGCTCACCACAGCGCTCTGGAAACACCATATATTTT. Translated, it gives CASSPQRSGNTIYF.